This section outlines one TCR beta chain sequence together with its context. The V and J ends lost 0 bases and 2 bases respectively, with 7 bases between them. This CDR3 has 14 amino acids. Per germline, CDR1 SGHDT and CDR2 YYEEEE. Assay used: immunoSEQ multiplex PCR; TCRdb lists only in-frame clones, some missing. Here the sample spans 55,000 to 75,000 clones, approximately 76% being singletons. The data were taken from a study of radiotherapy plus CTLA-4 blockade in lung cancer. The starting material was peripheral blood, obtained from a patient treated with radiotherapy plus ipilimumab. The chain joins TRBV5-6 to TRBJ2-3; possibly TRBD1 for D (6 bases). The sequence was obtained from a human donor with non-small cell lung cancer whose response to radiotherapy plus ipilimumab could not be evaluated. Some clones in this sample may be carry-over from other donors' samples. The CDR3 bases are TGTGCCAGCAGCTTGGGACAGGCCACAGATACGCAGTATTTT. Encoded protein: CASSLGQATDTQYF.